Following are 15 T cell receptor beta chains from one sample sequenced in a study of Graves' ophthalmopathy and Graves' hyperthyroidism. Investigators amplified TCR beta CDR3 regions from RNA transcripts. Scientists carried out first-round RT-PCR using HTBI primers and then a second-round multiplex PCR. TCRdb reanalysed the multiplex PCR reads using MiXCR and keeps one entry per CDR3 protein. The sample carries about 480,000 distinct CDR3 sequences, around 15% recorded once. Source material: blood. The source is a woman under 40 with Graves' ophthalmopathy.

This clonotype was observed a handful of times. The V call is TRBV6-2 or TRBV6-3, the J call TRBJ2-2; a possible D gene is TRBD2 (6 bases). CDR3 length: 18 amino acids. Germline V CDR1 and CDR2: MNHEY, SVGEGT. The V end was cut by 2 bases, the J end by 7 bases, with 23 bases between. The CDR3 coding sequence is TGTGCCAGCAGTTACAACCCACCGGGGGATGGTGGTATCGGGGAGCTGTTTTTT. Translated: CASSYNPPGDGGIGELFF.

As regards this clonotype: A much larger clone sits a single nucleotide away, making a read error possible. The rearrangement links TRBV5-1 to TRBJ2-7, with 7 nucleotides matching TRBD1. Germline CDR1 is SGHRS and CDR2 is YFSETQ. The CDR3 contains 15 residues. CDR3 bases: TGCGTCAGCAGCCCCGGAGGACACAGGGGCTACGAGCAGTACTTC. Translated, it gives CVSSPGGHRGYEQYF.

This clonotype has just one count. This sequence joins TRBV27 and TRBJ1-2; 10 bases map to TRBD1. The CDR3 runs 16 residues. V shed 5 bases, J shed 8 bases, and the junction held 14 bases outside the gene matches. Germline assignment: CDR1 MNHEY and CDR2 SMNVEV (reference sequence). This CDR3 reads CASSLTAGTGEGGYTF. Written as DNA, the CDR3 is TGTGCCAGCAGTCTCACCGCCGGGACAGGGGAAGGGGGCTACACCTTC.

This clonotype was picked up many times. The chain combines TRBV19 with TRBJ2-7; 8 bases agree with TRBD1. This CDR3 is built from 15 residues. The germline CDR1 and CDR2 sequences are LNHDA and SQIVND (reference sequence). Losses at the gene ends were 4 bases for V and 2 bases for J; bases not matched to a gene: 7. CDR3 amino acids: CASSNEWDRTYEQYF. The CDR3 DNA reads TGTGCCAGTAGTAATGAGTGGGACAGGACCTACGAGCAGTACTTC. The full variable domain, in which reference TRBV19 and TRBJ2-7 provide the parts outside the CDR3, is DGGITQSPKYLFRKEGQNVTLSCEQNLNHDAMYWYRQDPGQGLRLIYYSQIVNDFQKGDIAEGYSVSREKKESFPLTVTSAQKNPTAFYLCASSNEWDRTYEQYFGPGTRLTVT.

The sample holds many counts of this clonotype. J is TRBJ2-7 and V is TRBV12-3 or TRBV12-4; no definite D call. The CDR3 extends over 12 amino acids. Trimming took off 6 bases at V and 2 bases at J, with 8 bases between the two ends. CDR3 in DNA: TGTGCCAGCAGCGGGCCCACCTACGAGCAGTACTTC. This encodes CASSGPTYEQYF.

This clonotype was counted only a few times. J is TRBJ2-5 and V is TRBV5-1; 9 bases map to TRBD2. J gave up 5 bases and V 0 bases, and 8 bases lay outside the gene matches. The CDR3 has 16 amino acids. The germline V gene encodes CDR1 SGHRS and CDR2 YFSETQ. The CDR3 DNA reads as TGCGCCAGCAGCTTGGGTGGCGGGGGGGCCTCGGAGACCCAGTACTTC. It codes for CASSLGGGGASETQYF.

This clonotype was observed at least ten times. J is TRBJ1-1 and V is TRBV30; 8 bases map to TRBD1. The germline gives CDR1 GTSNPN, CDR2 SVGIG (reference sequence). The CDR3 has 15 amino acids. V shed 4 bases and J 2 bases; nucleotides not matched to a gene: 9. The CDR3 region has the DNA TGTGCCTGGATCAGCCGACAGGGGAAAAACACTGAAGCTTTCTTT. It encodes CAWISRQGKNTEAFF.

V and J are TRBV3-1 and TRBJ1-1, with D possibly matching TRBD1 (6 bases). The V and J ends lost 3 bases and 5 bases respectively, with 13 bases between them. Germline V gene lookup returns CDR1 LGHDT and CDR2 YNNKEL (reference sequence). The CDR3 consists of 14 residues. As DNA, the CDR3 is TGTGCCAGCAGCCATCTCTTAGGGGGGACTGAAGCTTTCTTT. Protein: CASSHLLGGTEAFF.

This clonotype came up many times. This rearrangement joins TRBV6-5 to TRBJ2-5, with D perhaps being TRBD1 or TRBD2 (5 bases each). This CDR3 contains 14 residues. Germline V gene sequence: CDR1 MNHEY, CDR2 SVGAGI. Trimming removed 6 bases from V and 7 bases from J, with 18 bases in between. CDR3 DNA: TGTGCCAGCAGGCAGGGAGAGCCGTGGGGGACCCAGTACTTC. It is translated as CASRQGEPWGTQYF.

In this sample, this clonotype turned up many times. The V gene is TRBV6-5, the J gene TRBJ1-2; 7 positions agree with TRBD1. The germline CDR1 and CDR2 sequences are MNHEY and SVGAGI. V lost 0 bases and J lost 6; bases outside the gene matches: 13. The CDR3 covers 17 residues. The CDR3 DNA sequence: TGTGCCAGCAGTTACTCGTATGATGCGACAGGGAGAAATGGCTACACCTTC. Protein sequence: CASSYSYDATGRNGYTF.

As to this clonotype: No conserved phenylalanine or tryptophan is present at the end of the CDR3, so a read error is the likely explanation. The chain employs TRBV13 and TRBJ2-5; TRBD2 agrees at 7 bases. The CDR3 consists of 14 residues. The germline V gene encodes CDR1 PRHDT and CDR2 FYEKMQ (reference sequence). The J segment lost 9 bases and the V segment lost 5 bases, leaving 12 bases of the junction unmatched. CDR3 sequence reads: CASSGTSVRESQYY. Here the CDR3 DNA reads TGTGCCAGCAGCGGAACTAGCGTCCGGGAGTCCCAGTACTAC.

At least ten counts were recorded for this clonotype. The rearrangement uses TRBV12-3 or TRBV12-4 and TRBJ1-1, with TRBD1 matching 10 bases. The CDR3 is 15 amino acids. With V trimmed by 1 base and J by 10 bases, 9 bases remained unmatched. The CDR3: CASSLVRDRGVGAFF. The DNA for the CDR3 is TGTGCCAGCAGTTTAGTGCGGGACAGGGGCGTCGGAGCTTTCTTT.

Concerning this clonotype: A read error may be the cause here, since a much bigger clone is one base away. The CDR3 DNA reads as TGCAGTGCTAGGCACAGGGGATCTAACTATGGCTACACCTTC. Residues: CSARHRGSNYGYTF. The chain combines TRBV20-1 with TRBJ1-2; 7 bases are shared with TRBD1. The length of the CDR3 is 14 residues. Germline CDR1 reads DFQATT; CDR2 reads SNEGSKA (reference sequence). V dropped 3 bases and J dropped 0; count of bases not matched to a gene: 4.

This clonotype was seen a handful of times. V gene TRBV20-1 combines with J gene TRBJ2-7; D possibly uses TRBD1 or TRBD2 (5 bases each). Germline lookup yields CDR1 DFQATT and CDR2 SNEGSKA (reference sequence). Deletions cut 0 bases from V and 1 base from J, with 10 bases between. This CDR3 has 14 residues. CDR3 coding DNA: TGCAGTGCTAGAGATGGGGGAGATTCCTACGAGCAGTACTTC. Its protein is CSARDGGDSYEQYF.

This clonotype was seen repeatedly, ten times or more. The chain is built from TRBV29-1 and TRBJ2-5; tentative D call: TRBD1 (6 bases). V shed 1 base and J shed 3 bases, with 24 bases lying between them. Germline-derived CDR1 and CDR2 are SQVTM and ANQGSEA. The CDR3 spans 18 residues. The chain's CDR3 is CSVEGLPGHLIGEETQYF. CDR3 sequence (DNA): TGCAGCGTTGAAGGGCTCCCGGGACACCTGATAGGAGAAGAGACCCAGTACTTC. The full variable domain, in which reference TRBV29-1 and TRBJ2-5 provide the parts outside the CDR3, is SAVISQKPSRDICQRGTSLTIQCQVDSQVTMMFWYRQQPGQSLTLIATANQGSEATYESGFVIDKFPISRPNLTFSTLTVSNMSPEDSSIYLCSVEGLPGHLIGEETQYFGPGTRLLVL.